This TCR beta chain is from a study of Ad26.COV2.S vaccination and SARS-CoV-2 variants. Using immunoSEQ multiplex PCR, the repertoire was profiled, and TCRdb retains in-frame clones only, with some absent. The sample lists around 270,000 clones; roughly 87% were seen once. Germline-derived CDR1 and CDR2 are MNHEY and SVGAGI. The CDR3 covers 15 residues. With 4 bases removed from V and 1 base from J, the gap between germline ends came to 13 bases. The treatment denotes: over 15 received Ad26.COV2.S at low or high dose, single or two shots; roughly 5 received placebo; per-sample allocation not given. Vaccine and placebo recipients were sampled on day 63 after the first injection.

Sequencing was performed on peripheral blood, taken in a trial of Ad26.COV2.S vaccine versus placebo. The TCR comes from a person between 18 and 59 years old who received the Ad26.COV2.S COVID-19 vaccine or a placebo. The V and J genes are TRBV6-5 and TRBJ1-2; D may be TRBD1 (5 bases). The CDR3 loop reads CASSWGPPNNYGYTF. CDR3 nucleotide sequence: TGTGCCAGCAGTTGGGGACCGCCGAATAACTATGGCTACACCTTC.